The TCR beta chain under discussion was sequenced for a study of monozygotic twins with inflammatory bowel disease. No DNA is given; TCRdb re-called the 5' RACE reads and lists each CDR3 protein once. The sample table includes more than 300,000 distinct CDR3 sequences. Germline-derived CDR1 and CDR2 are LGHNA and YSLEER. This CDR3 region has 15 residues. This clonotype originated in a human donor with ulcerative colitis or Crohn's disease, or a healthy co-twin of an affected twin (not recorded which). The gene calls are TRBV4-3 and TRBJ2-5. Source material: blood. The chain's CDR3 is CASSQDPAEQETQYF.